This T cell receptor beta chain was identified during a study of human T cells and chemical hapten exposure. Whole-study results and caveats: Expanded TCRs showed more large CDR3 clusters than pre-sensitization or healthy control sets.

One entry per CDR3 protein results from TCRdb running MiXCR on the RACE reads. The repertoire includes 300,000 to 400,000 distinct CDR3 sequences, 6% to 8.5% of them detected once, and approximately 8% sits in the top ten. Time point given: patch test 1, 2 weeks after DPC sensitization. Treatment in this sample: therapeutic diphenylcyclopropenone sensitization with weekly scalp DPC. The germline gives CDR1 MGHRA, CDR2 YSYEKL. V shed 1 base and J shed 4 bases, with 11 bases lying between them. CDR3 length: 15 amino acids. This clonotype was seen at least ten times. Its specificity is not known. The input for sequencing was whole blood, taken in connection with sensitization to the hapten diphenylcyclopropenone (DPC). The sequence derives from a woman aged 18-30 years with alopecia areata. Some clones in this sample may be carry-over from other donors' samples. The chain couples TRBV4-1 to TRBJ1-3; D call uncertain. CDR3 DNA sequence: TGCGCCAGCAGCCAAGGGGCCCTTGCGGGAAACACCATATATTTT. It is translated as CASSQGALAGNTIYF.